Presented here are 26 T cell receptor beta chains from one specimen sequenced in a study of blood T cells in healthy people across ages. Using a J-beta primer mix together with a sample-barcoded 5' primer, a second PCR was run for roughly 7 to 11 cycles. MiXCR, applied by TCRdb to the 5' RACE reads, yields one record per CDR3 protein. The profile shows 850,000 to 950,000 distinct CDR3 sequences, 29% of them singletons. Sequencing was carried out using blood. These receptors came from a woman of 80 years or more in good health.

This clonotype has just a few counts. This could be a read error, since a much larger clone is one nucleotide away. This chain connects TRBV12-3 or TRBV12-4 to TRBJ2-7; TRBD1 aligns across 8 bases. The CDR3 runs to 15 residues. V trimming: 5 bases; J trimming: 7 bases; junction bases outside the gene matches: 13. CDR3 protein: CASSPTGVTYNEQYF. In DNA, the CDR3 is TGTGCCAGCAGTCCGACAGGGGTGACCTACAATGAGCAGTACTTC.

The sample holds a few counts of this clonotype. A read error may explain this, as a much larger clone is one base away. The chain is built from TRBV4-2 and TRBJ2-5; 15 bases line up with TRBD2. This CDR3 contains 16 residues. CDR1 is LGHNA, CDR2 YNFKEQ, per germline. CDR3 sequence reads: CVSSWTSGGAQETQYF. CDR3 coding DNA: TGTGTCAGCAGCTGGACTAGCGGGGGGGCACAAGAGACCCAGTACTTC.

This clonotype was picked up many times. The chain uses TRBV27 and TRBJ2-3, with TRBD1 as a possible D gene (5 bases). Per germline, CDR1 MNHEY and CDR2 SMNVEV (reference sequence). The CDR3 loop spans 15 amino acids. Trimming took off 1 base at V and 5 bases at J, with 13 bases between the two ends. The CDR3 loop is CASSLFPRVEDTQYF. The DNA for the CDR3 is TGTGCCAGCAGTTTATTCCCCAGGGTCGAAGATACGCAGTATTTT.

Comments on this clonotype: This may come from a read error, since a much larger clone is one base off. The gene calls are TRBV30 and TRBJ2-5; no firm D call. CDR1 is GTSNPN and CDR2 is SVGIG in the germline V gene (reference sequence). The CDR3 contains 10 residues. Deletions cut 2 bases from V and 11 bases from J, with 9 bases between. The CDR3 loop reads CAWSSTQQYF. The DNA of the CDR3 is TGTGCCTGGAGTTCAACTCAGCAGTACTTC.

DNA of the CDR3: TGCGCCAGCAGCCAAGAAATTGATGGGGGCGAGACCCAGTACTTC. Protein sequence: CASSQEIDGGETQYF. The chain combines TRBV4-3 with TRBJ2-7, with D perhaps matching TRBD1 (6 bases). The J call is uncertain, as TRBJ2-5 better fits the DNA end. Per the germline V gene, CDR1 is LGHNA and CDR2 is YSLEER. The CDR3 length is 15 residues.

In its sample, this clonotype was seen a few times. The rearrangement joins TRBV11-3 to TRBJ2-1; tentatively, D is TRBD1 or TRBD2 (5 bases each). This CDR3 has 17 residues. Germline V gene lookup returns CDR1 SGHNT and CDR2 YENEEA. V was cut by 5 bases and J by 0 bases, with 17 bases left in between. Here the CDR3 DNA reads TGTGCCAGCAGCCCGAGAACGGGGCAGGCCTCCTACAATGAGCAGTTCTTC. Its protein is CASSPRTGQASYNEQFF. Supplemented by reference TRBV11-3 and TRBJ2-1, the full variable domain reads EAGVVQSPRYKIIEKKQPVAFWCNPISGHNTLYWYLQNLGQGPELLIRYENEEAVDDSQLPKDRFSAERLKGVDSTLKIQPAELGDSAVYLCASSPRTGQASYNEQFFGPGTRLTVL.

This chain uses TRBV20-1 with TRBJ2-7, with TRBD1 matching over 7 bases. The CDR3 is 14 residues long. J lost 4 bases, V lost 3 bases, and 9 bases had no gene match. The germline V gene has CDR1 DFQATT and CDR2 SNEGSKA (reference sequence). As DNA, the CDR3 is TGCAGTGCTAGCGTGGGGACAGAGAGATACGAGCAGTACTTC. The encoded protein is CSASVGTERYEQYF.

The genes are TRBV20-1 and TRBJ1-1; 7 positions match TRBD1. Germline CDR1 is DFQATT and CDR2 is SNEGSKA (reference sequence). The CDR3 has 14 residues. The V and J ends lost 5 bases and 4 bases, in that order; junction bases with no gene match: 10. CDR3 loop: CSAPLTGKGTEAFF. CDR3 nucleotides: TGCAGTGCTCCCTTGACAGGGAAGGGCACTGAAGCTTTCTTT.

The CDR3 sequence is CASSYGWGGGAGETQYF. The CDR3 coding sequence is TGTGCCAGCAGTTACGGTTGGGGCGGGGGGGCAGGAGAGACCCAGTACTTC. The chain is built from TRBV6-2 or TRBV6-3 and TRBJ2-5; 9 bases match TRBD2. The germline V gene has CDR1 MNHEY and CDR2 SVGEGT. J lost 4 bases, V lost 2 bases, and 11 bases had no gene match. CDR3 size: 17 residues.

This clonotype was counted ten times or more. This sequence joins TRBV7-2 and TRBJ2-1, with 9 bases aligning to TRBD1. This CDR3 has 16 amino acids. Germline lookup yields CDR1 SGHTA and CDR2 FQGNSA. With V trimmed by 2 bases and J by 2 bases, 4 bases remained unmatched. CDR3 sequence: CASSLQGQGTYNEQFF. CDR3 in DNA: TGTGCCAGCAGCTTACAGGGACAGGGTACCTACAATGAGCAGTTCTTC.

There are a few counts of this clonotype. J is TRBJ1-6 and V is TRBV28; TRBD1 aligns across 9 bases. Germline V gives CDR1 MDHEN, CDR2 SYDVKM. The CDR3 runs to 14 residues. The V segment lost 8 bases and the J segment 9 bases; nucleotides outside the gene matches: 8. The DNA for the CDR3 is TGTGCCAGCGCCAGGACAGGGGATCGTTCACCCCTCCACTTT. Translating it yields CASARTGDRSPLHF.

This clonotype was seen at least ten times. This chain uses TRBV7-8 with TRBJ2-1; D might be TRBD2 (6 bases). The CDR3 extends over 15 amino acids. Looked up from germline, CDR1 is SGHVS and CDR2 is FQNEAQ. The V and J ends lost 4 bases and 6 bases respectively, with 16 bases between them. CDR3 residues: CASSSRRLVSNEQFF. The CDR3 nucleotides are TGTGCCAGCAGCTCTAGGAGACTAGTATCCAATGAGCAGTTCTTC. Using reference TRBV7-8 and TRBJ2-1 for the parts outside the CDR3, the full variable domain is GAGVSQSPRYKVAKRGQDVALRCDPISGHVSLFWYQQALGQGPEFLTYFQNEAQLDKSGLPSDRFFAERPEGSVSTLKIQRTQQEDSAVYLCASSSRRLVSNEQFFGPGTRLTVL.

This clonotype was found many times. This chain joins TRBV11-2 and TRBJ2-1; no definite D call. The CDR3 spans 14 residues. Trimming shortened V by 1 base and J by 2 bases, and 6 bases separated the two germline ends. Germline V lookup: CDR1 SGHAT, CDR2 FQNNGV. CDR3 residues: CASSLAATYNEQFF. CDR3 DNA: TGTGCCAGCAGCTTAGCCGCCACCTACAATGAGCAGTTCTTC.

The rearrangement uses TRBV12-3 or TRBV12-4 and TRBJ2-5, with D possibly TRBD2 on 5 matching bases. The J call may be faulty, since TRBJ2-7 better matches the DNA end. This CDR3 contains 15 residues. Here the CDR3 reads CASRMGDLLGYEQYF. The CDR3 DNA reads TGTGCCAGCAGGATGGGAGACCTTTTGGGTTACGAGCAGTACTTC.

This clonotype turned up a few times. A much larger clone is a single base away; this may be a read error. The DNA for the CDR3 is TGTGCCAGCAGCCAAGACATGGTCTCCTACGAGCAGTACTTC. Translated: CASSQDMVSYEQYF. V gene TRBV12-3 or TRBV12-4 combines with J gene TRBJ2-7; D call uncertain. The CDR3 has 14 amino acids. Deletions cut 6 bases from V and 0 bases from J, with 12 bases between.

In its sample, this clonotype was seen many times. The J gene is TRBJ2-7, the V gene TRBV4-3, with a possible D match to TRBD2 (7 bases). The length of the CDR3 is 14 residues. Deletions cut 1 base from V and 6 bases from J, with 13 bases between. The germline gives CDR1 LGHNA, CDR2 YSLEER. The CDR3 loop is CASSQVRGGLEQYF. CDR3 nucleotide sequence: TGCGCCAGCAGCCAAGTTAGGGGGGGGCTCGAGCAGTACTTC.

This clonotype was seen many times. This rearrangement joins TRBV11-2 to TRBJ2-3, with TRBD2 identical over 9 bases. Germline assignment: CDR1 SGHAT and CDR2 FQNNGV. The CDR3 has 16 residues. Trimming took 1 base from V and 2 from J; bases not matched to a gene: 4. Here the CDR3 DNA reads TGTGCCAGCAGCTTAGTAAGCGGGGGGCTCACAGATACGCAGTATTTT. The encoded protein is CASSLVSGGLTDTQYF.

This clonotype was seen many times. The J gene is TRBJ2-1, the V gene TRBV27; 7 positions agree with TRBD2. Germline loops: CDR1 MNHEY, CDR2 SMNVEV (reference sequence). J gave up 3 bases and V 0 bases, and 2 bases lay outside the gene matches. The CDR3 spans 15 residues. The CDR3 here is CASSLSGGFYNEQFF. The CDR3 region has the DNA TGTGCCAGCAGTTTATCGGGGGGGTTCTACAATGAGCAGTTCTTC.

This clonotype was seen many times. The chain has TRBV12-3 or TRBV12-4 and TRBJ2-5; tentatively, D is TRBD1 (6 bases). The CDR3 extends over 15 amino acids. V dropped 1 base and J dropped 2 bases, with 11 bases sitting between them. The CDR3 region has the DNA TGTGCCAGCAGTTTAGTCCCCAGGGGTCAAGAGACCCAGTACTTC. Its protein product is CASSLVPRGQETQYF.

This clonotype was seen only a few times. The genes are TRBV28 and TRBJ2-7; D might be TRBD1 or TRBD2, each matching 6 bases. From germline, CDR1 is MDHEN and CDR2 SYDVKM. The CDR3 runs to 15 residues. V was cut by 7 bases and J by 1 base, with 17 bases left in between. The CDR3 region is CASITKGGPSYEQYF. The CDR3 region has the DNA TGTGCCAGCATCACAAAAGGGGGGCCGTCCTACGAGCAGTACTTC.

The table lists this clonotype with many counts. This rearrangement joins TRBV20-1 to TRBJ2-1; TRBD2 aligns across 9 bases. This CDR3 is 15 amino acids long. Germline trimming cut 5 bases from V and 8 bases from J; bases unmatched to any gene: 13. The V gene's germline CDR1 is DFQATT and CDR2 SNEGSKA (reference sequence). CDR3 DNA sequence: TGCAGTGCTGCCCCGCTAGCGGGGTCACGCGATGAGCAGTTCTTC. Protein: CSAAPLAGSRDEQFF.

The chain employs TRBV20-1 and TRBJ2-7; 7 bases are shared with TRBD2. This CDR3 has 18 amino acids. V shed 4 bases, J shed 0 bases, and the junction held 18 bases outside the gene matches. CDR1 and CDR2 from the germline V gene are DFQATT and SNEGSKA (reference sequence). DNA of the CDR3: TGCAGTGCTATTGGTGGGACTGCCGGGACTATCTTCTCCTACGAGCAGTACTTC. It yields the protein CSAIGGTAGTIFSYEQYF.

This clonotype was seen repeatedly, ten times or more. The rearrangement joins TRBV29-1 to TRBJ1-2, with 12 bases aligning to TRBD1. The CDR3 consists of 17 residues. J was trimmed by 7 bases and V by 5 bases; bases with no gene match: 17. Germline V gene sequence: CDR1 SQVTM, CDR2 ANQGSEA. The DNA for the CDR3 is TGCAGCGTTTTCCCGTCTGGTAGGGGACAGGGGGCCGGTGGCTACACCTTC. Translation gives CSVFPSGRGQGAGGYTF. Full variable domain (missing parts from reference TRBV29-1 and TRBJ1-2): SAVISQKPSRDICQRGTSLTIQCQVDSQVTMMFWYRQQPGQSLTLIATANQGSEATYESGFVIDKFPISRPNLTFSTLTVSNMSPEDSSIYLCSVFPSGRGQGAGGYTFGSGTRLTVV.

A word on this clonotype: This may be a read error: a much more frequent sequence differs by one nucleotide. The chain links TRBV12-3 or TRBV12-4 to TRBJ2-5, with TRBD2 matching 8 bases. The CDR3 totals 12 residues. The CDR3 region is CASRGGAETRYF. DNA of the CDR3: TGTGCCAGTCGGGGGGGCGCGGAAACCCGGTACTTC.

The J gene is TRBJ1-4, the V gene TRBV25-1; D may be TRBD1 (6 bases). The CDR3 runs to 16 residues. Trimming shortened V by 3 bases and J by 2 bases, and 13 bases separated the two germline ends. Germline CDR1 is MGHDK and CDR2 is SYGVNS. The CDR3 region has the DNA TGTGCCAGCAGTGAGGGGGGCAGGGTGACTAATGAAAAACTGTTTTTT. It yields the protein CASSEGGRVTNEKLFF. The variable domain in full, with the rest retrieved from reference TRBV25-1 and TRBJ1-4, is EADIYQTPRYLVIGTGKKITLECSQTMGHDKMYWYQQDPGMELHLIHYSYGVNSTEKGDLSSESTVSRIRTEHFPLTLESARPSHTSQYLCASSEGGRVTNEKLFFGSGTQLSVL.

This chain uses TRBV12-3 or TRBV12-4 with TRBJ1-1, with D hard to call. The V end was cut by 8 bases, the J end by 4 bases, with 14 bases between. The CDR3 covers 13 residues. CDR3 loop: CASPSRVFTEAFF. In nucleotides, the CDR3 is TGTGCCAGCCCTTCCCGGGTCTTCACTGAAGCTTTCTTT.